Listed below are T cell receptor beta chains from one sample, sequenced in a study of tumor-infiltrating lymphocytes in primary liver carcinoma. TCRdb redid the calling of the multiplex PCR reads with MiXCR, one entry per CDR3 protein. The data show some 120,000 distinct CDR3 sequences, 55% to 75% seen once. The sequencing input was liver tumor tissue from sampling region 1. The receptors were gathered from a woman aged 55-69 years with primary liver carcinoma and hepatitis B virus infection. Each CDR3 is given with its conserved first and last residue. D genes are given only for firm matches. Size is omitted from some rows. Given values are once, few, many or a class for expanded clones.

j_call,d_call,v_call,clone_size,cdr3_aa,cdr3_nt
TRBJ2-7,TRBD2,TRBV7-8,many,CASSPTGRGSYEQYF,TGTGCCAGCAGTCCTACTGGGCGGGGGTCCTACGAGCAGTACTTC
TRBJ2-1,.,TRBV6-5,.,CDSSYMSLGGDERFF,TGTGACAGCAGTTACATGAGTCTAGGAGGCGATGAGCGGTTCTTC
TRBJ2-4,TRBD1,TRBV6-1,once,CASSRTGDGSSDIQYF,TGTGCCAGCAGCAGGACAGGGGACGGGTCCTCCGACATTCAGTACTTC
TRBJ2-7,TRBD2,TRBV20-1,.,CSARDSQTSGRGYEQYF,TGCAGTGCTAGAGATTCCCAAACTAGCGGGAGGGGTTACGAGCAGTACTTC
TRBJ1-2,.,TRBV14,.,CAGSQDRTYGYTF,TGTGCCGGCAGCCAAGACAGGACATATGGCTACACCTTC
TRBJ2-7,TRBD2,TRBV28,.,CAISSTGGSPGSYEQYF,TGTGCCATCAGCTCCACGGGCGGGAGTCCAGGGTCCTACGAGCAGTACTTC
TRBJ2-1,.,TRBV11-2,once,CASILEVGENNEQFF,TGTGCCAGCATATTAGAAGTGGGTGAGAACAATGAGCAGTTCTTC
TRBJ2-1,TRBD1,TRBV11-2,.,CASSLDRQGIVYKEQFF,TGTGCTAGCAGCTTAGATCGACAGGGTATAGTCTACAAAGAGCAGTTCTTC
TRBJ2-1,.,TRBV4-1,many,CASSQGAGIAYNEQFF,TGCGCCAGCAGCCAGGGGGCGGGGATCGCCTACAATGAGCAGTTCTTC
TRBJ2-7,.,TRBV6-1,.,CVSSVTVSSYEQYF,TGTGTCAGCAGTGTAACGGTTAGCTCCTACGAGCAGTACTTC
TRBJ1-5,TRBD1,TRBV7-9,.,CTSSERDRGSDQPQHF,TGTACCAGCAGTGAACGGGACAGGGGTTCGGATCAGCCCCAGCATTTT
TRBJ1-1,.,TRBV14,.,CASSHRTEAFF,TGTGCCAGCAGCCACCGGACTGAAGCTTTCTTT
TRBJ2-1,TRBD2,TRBV29-1,many,CSVELAGYNEQFF,TGCAGCGTTGAGCTAGCGGGGTACAATGAGCAGTTCTTC
TRBJ2-3,.,TRBV5-3,many,CARSLATEEILTDTQYF,TGTGCCAGAAGCTTGGCTACCGAAGAAATTCTTACAGATACGCAGTATTTT
TRBJ2-1,.,TRBV14,.,CASSHFRGSEQFF,TGTGCCAGCAGCCATTTCAGGGGTTCAGAGCAGTTCTTC
TRBJ2-1,.,TRBV6-4,.,CASSDLLENNEQFF,TGTGCCAGCAGTGACTTGCTAGAAAACAATGAGCAGTTCTTC
TRBJ2-7,TRBD1,TRBV28,many,CASSTSFPGQVYEQYF,TGTGCCAGCAGCACATCATTTCCGGGACAGGTATACGAGCAGTACTTC
TRBJ2-1,.,TRBV11-2,few,CASSFSPHLRDDEQFF,TGTGCCAGCAGCTTTTCCCCGCATTTAAGAGACGATGAGCAGTTCTTC
TRBJ2-5,.,TRBV4-1,.,CASRGRGQETQYF,TGCGCCAGCAGAGGACGGGGCCAAGAGACCCAGTACTTC
TRBJ2-1,.,TRBV28,.,CASGLTGVGINGQFF,TGTGCCAGCGGATTAACGGGAGTGGGTATTAATGGGCAGTTCTTC
TRBJ1-1,.,TRBV10-3,.,CAISGIGVTGTEAFF,TGTGCCATCAGTGGTATCGGGGTGACAGGCACTGAAGCTTTCTTT
TRBJ2-3,.,TRBV7-8,once,CVSSLEAGWSTDTQYF,TGTGTCAGCAGCTTAGAGGCAGGTTGGTCCACAGATACGCAGTATTTT
TRBJ2-7,TRBD2,TRBV29-1,.,CNVVRTRETYEQYF,TGCAACGTTGTGAGGACTAGGGAAACCTACGAGCAGTACTTC
TRBJ2-1,.,TRBV11-2,.,CASSIPLASSYNEQFF,TGTGCCAGCAGCATCCCTCTAGCCAGCTCCTACAATGAGCAGTTCTTC
TRBJ2-1,.,TRBV29-1,once,CRVRGSNGTYNEQFF,TGCAGGGTTAGGGGGTCTAACGGAACATACAATGAGCAGTTCTTC
TRBJ2-3,TRBD2,TRBV5-4,few,CASSLSGGSTDTQYF,TGTGCCAGCAGCTTGAGCGGGGGAAGCACAGATACGCAGTATTTT
TRBJ2-2,TRBD1,TRBV11-2,few,CAISLRTGGTGELFF,TGTGCCATTAGCCTGAGGACAGGGGGCACCGGGGAGCTGTTTTTT
TRBJ1-2,.,TRBV12-3/TRBV12-4,many,CASSLKADYGYTF,TGTGCCAGCAGTTTGAAGGCGGATTATGGCTACACCTTC
TRBJ2-2,.,TRBV12-3/TRBV12-4,.,CASRLRVAGGLFF,TGTGCCAGCAGGTTAAGGGTCGCCGGGGGGCTGTTTTTT
TRBJ2-6,.,TRBV6-5,few,CASSYRVGASGANVLTF,TGTGCCAGCAGCTACAGGGTAGGGGCCTCTGGGGCCAACGTCCTGACTTTC
TRBJ2-1,.,TRBV11-2,.,CASGSSVEGYNEQFF,TGTGCCAGCGGCTCGTCGGTAGAGGGCTACAATGAGCAGTTCTTC
TRBJ2-1,TRBD2,TRBV29-1,many,CSVGLAGREFF,TGCAGCGTCGGACTAGCGGGAAGGGAGTTCTTC
TRBJ1-6,TRBD1,TRBV6-1,.,CASRPGQGNNSLLHF,TGTGCCAGCAGACCGGGACAGGGGAATAATTCACTCCTCCACTTT
TRBJ2-1,TRBD2,TRBV4-2,.,CANGTRESGRKNEQFF,TGTGCCAACGGCACGAGGGAAAGCGGGAGGAAAAATGAGCAGTTCTTC
TRBJ1-1,.,TRBV11-1,.,CTSGSGLQNTEAFF,TGTACCAGCGGGTCGGGACTGCAGAACACTGAAGCTTTCTTT
TRBJ2-3,.,TRBV10-1,few,CASSAQLTSTDTQYF,TGCGCCAGCAGTGCCCAACTAACTAGCACAGATACGCAGTATTTT
TRBJ2-7,.,TRBV12-3/TRBV12-4,.,CSSTSDAGSYKQYF,TGTTCCAGCACCAGCGACGCCGGCTCCTACAAACAGTACTTC
TRBJ2-1,.,TRBV11-2,.,CASGLVWAGSRYNEQFF,TGTGCCAGCGGCTTAGTTTGGGCCGGGAGTCGGTACAATGAGCAATTCTTC
TRBJ2-5,.,TRBV12-3/TRBV12-4,many,CASSPGTNDKTQYF,TGTGCCAGCAGCCCCGGGACAAACGACAAGACCCAGTACTTC
TRBJ2-7,TRBD1,TRBV7-9,few,CASSGTGAYEQYF,TGTGCCAGCAGCGGGACAGGGGCCTACGAGCAGTACTTC
TRBJ2-3,.,TRBV12-3/TRBV12-4,.,CASSLGFQDTQYF,TGTGCCAGCAGTTTGGGATTCCAAGATACGCAGTATTTT
TRBJ2-1,TRBD1,TRBV6-1,many,CASSVRDRGGNEQFF,TGTGCCAGCAGTGTGAGGGACAGGGGTGGCAATGAGCAGTTCTTC
TRBJ2-2,.,TRBV12-3/TRBV12-4,many,CASSRQENTGELFF,TGTGCCAGCAGTCGACAGGAGAACACCGGGGAGCTGTTTTTT
TRBJ1-2,.,TRBV4-1,many,CASSQDPAIYGYTF,TGCGCCAGCAGCCAAGACCCCGCCATCTATGGCTACACCTTC
TRBJ2-2,TRBD2,TRBV4-2,.,CASSQHLGTSGVPRSTGELFF,TGTGCCAGCAGCCAACACTTAGGGACTAGCGGAGTCCCGAGGAGCACCGGGGAGCTGTTTTTT
TRBJ2-1,.,TRBV11-3,.,CAGSAVCYNEQFF,TGTGCCGGCAGTGCCGTGTGCTACAATGAGCAGTTCTTC
TRBJ1-5,.,TRBV7-8,many,CASSQDPNQPQHF,TGTGCCAGCAGCCAGGACCCAAATCAGCCCCAGCATTTT
TRBJ2-7,.,TRBV11-2,.,CGTRAHGAYKQYF,TGTGGCACCAGGGCCCATGGGGCCTACAAGCAGTACTTC
TRBJ2-3,TRBD2,TRBV11-2,.,CASSLYWREFSDTQYF,TGTGCCAGCAGCTTATATTGGCGGGAGTTCTCAGATACGCAGTATTTT
TRBJ2-6,TRBD2,TRBV29-1,.,CSVSRTSGRSVADVLTF,TGCAGCGTTAGCAGGACTAGCGGGAGAAGTGTGGCCGACGTCCTGACTTTC
TRBJ2-1,.,TRBV5-1,few,CASTSQGSSYNEQFF,TGCGCCAGCACCTCCCAGGGCTCTTCCTACAATGAGCAGTTCTTC
TRBJ2-1,TRBD2,TRBV11-1,.,CTSSLVPGLAFYDQFF,TGTACCAGCAGCTTAGTGCCGGGACTAGCGTTCTATGATCAGTTCTTC
TRBJ2-7,.,TRBV6-1,.,CASSEGANETYEQYF,TGTGCCAGCAGTGAAGGAGCTAACGAAACCTACGAGCAATACTTC
TRBJ2-7,.,TRBV11-2,.,CVSSLSRGMYKQYF,TGTGTCAGCAGCTTGTCCAGGGGAATGTACAAGCAGTACTTC
TRBJ2-1,TRBD1,TRBV7-9,.,CASSPLTGCDNEQFF,TGTGCCAGCAGCCCTCTGACAGGGTGTGACAATGAGCAGTTCTTC